Below, 21 T cell receptor beta chains from the same sample are listed, as sequenced in a study of beta chain features in type 1 diabetes. Expressed TCRB transcripts were sequenced because the entire RNA isolate underwent reverse transcription. Profiling relied on immunoSEQ multiplex PCR, and the TCRdb table lists in-frame clones only, not all of them. The table lists 250,000 to 350,000 clones, around 15% of them singletons, with 6.7% in the top ten. Sequenced input: central memory CD4+ T cells from blood. Receptors were obtained from a man aged 25-45 years in good health.

Only a few counts were recorded for this clone. This chain connects TRBV30 to TRBJ1-5; 7 nucleotides line up with TRBD1. CDR1 and CDR2 (germline): GTSNPN, SVGIG (reference sequence). Trimming took 1 base from V and 6 from J; bases not matched to a gene: 3. The CDR3 contains 13 residues. The CDR3 sequence is CAWSAGGGQPQHF. CDR3 DNA: TGTGCCTGGAGTGCAGGGGGAGGTCAGCCCCAGCATTTT.

Only one count was recorded for this clone. V is TRBV6-5 and J is TRBJ1-1; 9 nucleotides line up with TRBD1. The germline V gene encodes CDR1 MNHEY and CDR2 SVGAGI. The V gene end was trimmed by 6 bases and the J gene end by 6 bases; junction bases not matched to a gene: 11. The CDR3 covers 15 residues. The CDR3: CASRRTGVEKAEAFF. The DNA of the CDR3 is TGTGCCAGCAGAAGGACAGGGGTTGAGAAGGCTGAAGCTTTCTTT.

This clone was recorded a few times. This sequence joins TRBV15 and TRBJ1-2; 7 nucleotides line up with TRBD1. This CDR3 region has 15 residues. V gave up 1 base and J gave up 6 bases; unmatched junction bases: 8. The germline V gene encodes CDR1 LNHNV and CDR2 YYDKDF (reference sequence). This CDR3 is CATSRAPTGKDGYTF. For the CDR3, the DNA is TGTGCCACCAGCAGAGCCCCGACAGGGAAAGATGGCTACACCTTC.

A few counts support this clone. The gene calls are TRBV9 and TRBJ2-1, with a weak D call TRBD2 (6 bases). CDR3 length: 12 amino acids. The germline CDR1 and CDR2 sequences are SGDLS and YYNGEE. V lost 5 bases and J lost 12, with 15 bases in between. Written as DNA, the CDR3 is TGTGCCAGCAGTCCTCGGGAGTTAGTGCAGTTCTTC. Protein sequence: CASSPRELVQFF.

The sample holds a few counts of this clone. The chain couples TRBV11-3 to TRBJ2-3; D remains unclear. CDR1 and CDR2 from the germline V gene are SGHNT and YENEEA. The CDR3 is made up of 14 amino acids. V lost 5 bases to trimming and J lost 4 bases, with 13 bases between them. This CDR3 reads CASSPGRVSDTQYF. In DNA, the CDR3 is TGTGCCAGCAGCCCCGGGCGTGTATCAGATACGCAGTATTTT.

The chain carries TRBV7-3 and TRBJ2-5; unclear D gene. In germline, CDR1 is SGHTA, CDR2 FQGTGA. CDR3 length: 13 residues. The V end lost 1 base, the J end lost 3 bases, and 6 bases lay between the germline ends. CDR3 sequence (DNA): TGTGCCAGCAGCTTAAGAGAAAAAGAGACCCAGTACTTC. The encoded protein is CASSLREKETQYF.

The V call is TRBV18, the J call TRBJ1-2; 11 bases map to TRBD1. Germline lookup yields CDR1 KGHSH and CDR2 LQKENI. V dropped 0 bases and J dropped 7; count of bases not matched to a gene: 4. This CDR3 contains 15 residues. The CDR3 nucleotides read TGTGCCAGCTCACCACCGGACAGGGGGCGATCTGGCTACACCTTC. It codes for CASSPPDRGRSGYTF.

In its sample, this clone was seen a few times. This chain connects TRBV4-3 to TRBJ1-2; unclear D gene. Germline V CDR1 and CDR2: LGHNA, YSLEER. V lost 0 bases and J 8 bases, leaving 10 bases between the germline ends. The CDR3 covers 13 residues. CDR3 residues: CASSQDIAGGYTF. As DNA, the CDR3 is TGCGCCAGCAGCCAAGATATAGCGGGAGGCTACACCTTC.

This clone turned up a few times. V is TRBV18 and J is TRBJ1-5; 8 bases are a match to TRBD1. The CDR3 totals 19 residues. Trimming took 8 bases from V and 1 from J; bases not matched to a gene: 19. Germline CDR1 and CDR2: KGHSH and LQKENI. CDR3 loop: CASATLPGQVIISNQPQHF. The CDR3 nucleotides read TGTGCCAGCGCAACTTTGCCGGGACAGGTGATTATAAGCAATCAGCCCCAGCATTTT.

This clone has a handful of counts. This sample includes further DNA sequences coding for the same CDR3. The chain uses TRBV7-2 and TRBJ2-2; 8 nucleotides match TRBD1. Germline loops: CDR1 SGHTA, CDR2 FQGNSA. The V segment lost 9 bases and the J segment 0 bases; nucleotides outside the gene matches: 6. This CDR3 has 15 amino acids. CDR3 sequence reads: CASRTGTANTGELFF. The CDR3 DNA reads TGTGCCAGTAGGACAGGGACGGCGAACACCGGGGAGCTGTTTTTT.

This clone has more than one count but fewer than ten. This chain joins TRBV7-3 and TRBJ2-2; D uncertain. This CDR3 region has 12 residues. The ends were cut back, 6 bases at V and 7 bases at J, with 9 bases in the middle. Germline V gene lookup returns CDR1 SGHTA and CDR2 FQGTGA. The CDR3 reads CASSYFGGELFF. CDR3 DNA sequence: TGTGCCAGCAGTTACTTCGGCGGGGAGCTGTTTTTT. Full variable domain (outside the CDR3, taken from reference TRBV7-3 and TRBJ2-2): GAGVSQTPSNKVTEKGKYVELRCDPISGHTALYWYRQSLGQGPEFLIYFQGTGAADDSGLPNDRFFAVRPEGSVSTLKIQRTERGDSAVYLCASSYFGGELFFGEGSRLTVL.

This clone showed up just a few times. The chain recombines TRBV5-4 with TRBJ1-1, with D perhaps matching TRBD1 (6 bases). Germline V gene lookup returns CDR1 SGHNT and CDR2 YYREEE (reference sequence). The CDR3 runs to 15 residues. V was pared by 4 bases and J by 0 bases, with 13 bases between. The DNA of the CDR3 is TGTGCCAGCAGCCAGGACAGCTCCATGAACACTGAAGCTTTCTTT. It is translated as CASSQDSSMNTEAFF.

This clone has a handful of counts. The chain links TRBV11-2 to TRBJ2-1; D is undetermined. V dropped 5 bases and J dropped 12 bases, with 23 bases sitting between them. Germline CDR1 reads SGHAT; CDR2 reads FQNNGV. The CDR3 is made up of 15 amino acids. CDR3 protein: CASSLQRTKSIVQFF. The CDR3 DNA follows: TGTGCCAGCAGCCTTCAACGGACCAAGTCAATAGTGCAGTTCTTC.

CDR3 coding DNA: TGTGCCAGCAGCTTGGCCGGATGGCGACCTGAAGCTTTCTTT. Amino acid sequence: CASSLAGWRPEAFF. J is TRBJ1-1 and V is TRBV5-4, with no clear D. Trimming left V 0 bases short and J 6 bases short, with 12 bases between. The CDR3 sequence is 14 residues long. CDR1 is SGHNT and CDR2 is YYREEE in the germline V gene (reference sequence).

The rearrangement links TRBV7-6 to TRBJ1-5, with TRBD1 as a possible D gene (6 bases). This CDR3 has 17 amino acids. Deletions cut 1 base from V and 4 bases from J, with 17 bases between. CDR1 is SGHVS, CDR2 FNYEAQ, per germline. CDR3 in amino acids: CASSLGAIGGLNQPQHF. In DNA form, the CDR3 reads TGTGCCAGCAGCTTAGGGGCTATTGGGGGCTTAAATCAGCCCCAGCATTTT.

This clone has a handful of counts. The rearrangement joins TRBV7-2 to TRBJ2-1; D gene unclear. Looked up from germline, CDR1 is SGHTA and CDR2 is FQGNSA. The V end was cut by 3 bases, the J end by 12 bases, with 6 bases between. The CDR3 extends over 10 amino acids. CDR3 region: CASSFPRQFF. Here the CDR3 DNA reads TGTGCCAGCAGCTTTCCAAGGCAGTTCTTC.

This clone has a count of ten or more. The chain employs TRBV7-3 and TRBJ2-1; no reliable D call. Trimming pared 5 bases from V and 5 bases from J, leaving 10 bases between. The CDR3 has 13 residues. CDR1 and CDR2 (germline): SGHTA, FQGTGA. The chain's CDR3 is CASSPSANNEQFF. CDR3 DNA sequence: TGTGCCAGCAGCCCATCGGCGAACAATGAGCAGTTCTTC.

The chain uses TRBV6-5 and TRBJ2-6, with D perhaps TRBD1 (5 bases). The CDR3 is 15 amino acids. Trimming pared 2 bases from V and 4 bases from J, leaving 9 bases between. Germline V gene sequence: CDR1 MNHEY, CDR2 SVGAGI. The CDR3, as DNA: TGTGCCAGCAGTTACGGGGCGCAAGGGGCCAACGTCCTGACTTTC. Translating gives CASSYGAQGANVLTF.

CDR3 nucleotides: TGTGCCAGCAGCTTAGGTATCGCAGATACGCAGTATTTT. It encodes CASSLGIADTQYF. The rearrangement joins TRBV11-2 to TRBJ2-3, with unresolved D. V was cut by 1 base and J by 4 bases, with 6 bases left in between. Germline-derived CDR1 and CDR2 are SGHAT and FQNNGV. The CDR3 runs to 13 residues.

This clone came up many times. The CDR3 DNA reads TGTGCCACCAGCAGAGAAATCGGGAACTATGGCTACACCTTC. Amino acids: CATSREIGNYGYTF. The chain uses TRBV15 and TRBJ1-2; D is unresolved. Germline CDR1 LNHNV, CDR2 YYDKDF (reference sequence). The length of the CDR3 is 14 residues. Trimming cost V 0 bases and J 2 bases, with 7 bases left between them.

This clone was seen only a few times. The rearrangement uses TRBV6-6 and TRBJ1-1, with D uncertain. The V gene's germline CDR1 is MNHNY and CDR2 SVGAGI (reference sequence). The ends were cut back, 7 bases at V and 5 bases at J, with 8 bases in the middle. This CDR3 has 11 amino acids. This chain's CDR3 is CASTWKTEAFF. The CDR3 DNA reads as TGTGCCAGCACTTGGAAGACTGAAGCTTTCTTT.